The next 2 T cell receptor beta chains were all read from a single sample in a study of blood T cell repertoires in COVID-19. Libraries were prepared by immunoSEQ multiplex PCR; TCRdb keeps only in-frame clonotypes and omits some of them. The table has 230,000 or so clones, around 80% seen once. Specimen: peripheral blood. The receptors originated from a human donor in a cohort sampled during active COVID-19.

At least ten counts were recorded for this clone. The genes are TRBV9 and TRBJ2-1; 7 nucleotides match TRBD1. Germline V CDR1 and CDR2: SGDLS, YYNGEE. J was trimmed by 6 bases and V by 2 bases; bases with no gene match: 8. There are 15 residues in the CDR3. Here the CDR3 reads CASSVTGTAFNEQFF. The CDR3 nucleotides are TGTGCCAGCAGCGTTACCGGGACAGCCTTCAATGAGCAGTTCTTC.

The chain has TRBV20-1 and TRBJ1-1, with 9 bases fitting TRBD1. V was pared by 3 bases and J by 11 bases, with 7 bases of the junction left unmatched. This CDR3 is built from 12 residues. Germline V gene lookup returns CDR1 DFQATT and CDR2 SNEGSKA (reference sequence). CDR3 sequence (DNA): TGCAGTGCTAGTCCCGGGACAGGGACCGCTTTCTTT. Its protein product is CSASPGTGTAFF.